These 30 T cell receptor beta chains originate from one sample sequenced in a study of cytomegalovirus exposure and HLA in healthy donors (dated by TCRdb to the late 2010s). Library creation used the immunoSEQ multiplex PCR assay. A mixture of 60 forward primers for TCR Vbeta segments and 13 reverse primers for TCR Jbeta segments was used in the multiplex PCR. In its TCRdb copy, this immuneACCESS table keeps in-frame sequences only and misses some clones. Where compared with another copy, unresolved V genes explain less than half of these, and the others have no known cause. This sample holds approximately 150,000 clones; roughly three quarters were observed only once. Approximately 4.6% of the sample is taken by the ten largest. The source material was PBMCs. Receptor source: a man aged 18 to 29 in good health and CMV-seropositive.

The genes are TRBV2 and TRBJ2-3, with no clear D. Germline V lookup: CDR1 SNHLY, CDR2 FYNNEI. Trimming removed 4 bases from V and 6 bases from J, with 8 bases in between. This CDR3 comprises 12 residues. CDR3 sequence: CASSVLRDTQYF. CDR3 coding DNA: TGTGCCAGCAGTGTCCTCAGGGATACGCAGTATTTT.

V gene TRBV20-1 combines with J gene TRBJ2-5; D perhaps matches TRBD1 (5 bases). In germline, CDR1 is DFQATT, CDR2 SNEGSKA (reference sequence). The CDR3 length is 10 residues. With 6 bases removed from V and 3 bases from J, the gap between germline ends came to 5 bases. The CDR3 DNA reads TGCAGTGCCAGGGAAGAGACCCAGTACTTC. Amino acid sequence: CSAREETQYF.

The rearrangement joins TRBV30 to TRBJ1-1; tentatively, D is TRBD1 (6 bases). Germline V lookup: CDR1 GTSNPN, CDR2 SVGIG (reference sequence). V lost 4 bases to trimming and J lost 0 bases, with 12 bases between them. This CDR3 is 14 amino acids long. Here the CDR3 DNA reads TGTGCCTGGAACCCGGGACACCTGAACACTGAAGCTTTCTTT. It encodes CAWNPGHLNTEAFF.

Judged by abundance, this clone is medium-sized. V usage is TRBV7-2 and J usage is TRBJ1-5; a possible D gene is TRBD1 (5 bases). The length of the CDR3 is 14 residues. Germline CDR1 SGHTA, CDR2 FQGNSA. V shed 5 bases and J shed 6 bases, with 14 bases lying between them. The CDR3 protein is CASSGHSWGQPQHF. CDR3 DNA: TGTGCCAGCAGCGGACACTCTTGGGGTCAGCCCCAGCATTTT.

The V call is TRBV14, the J call TRBJ2-7, with D possibly TRBD2 on 5 matching bases. Germline values: CDR1 SGHDN, CDR2 FVKESK. The CDR3 has 15 residues. The V and J ends lost 0 bases and 4 bases respectively, with 13 bases between them. The DNA of the CDR3 is TGTGCCAGCAGCCAAGATGGTCCACGGAGGTACGAGCAGTACGTC. This gives the protein CASSQDGPRRYEQYV.

The V gene is TRBV28, the J gene TRBJ1-2; TRBD1 is a possible D gene (5 bases). Germline V gives CDR1 MDHEN, CDR2 SYDVKM. Trimming cost V 4 bases and J 4 bases, with 16 bases left between them. The CDR3 has 15 residues. Written as DNA, the CDR3 is TGTGCCAGCAGTTCCATTTACAGGATGAGCTATGGCTACACCTTC. Protein sequence: CASSSIYRMSYGYTF.

V usage is TRBV5-4 and J usage is TRBJ1-1; D call uncertain. CDR3 length equals 12 residues. With 0 bases removed from V and 7 bases from J, the gap between germline ends came to 7 bases. Germline V lookup: CDR1 SGHNT, CDR2 YYREEE (reference sequence). The CDR3 region has the DNA TGTGCCAGCAGCTTGGACTTCGGTGAAGCTTTCTTT. This encodes CASSLDFGEAFF. The complete variable domain, with remaining parts taken from reference TRBV5-4 and TRBJ1-1, reads ETGVTQSPTHLIKTRGQQVTLRCSSQSGHNTVSWYQQALGQGPQFIFQYYREEENGRGNFPPRFSGLQFPNYSSELNVNALELDDSALYLCASSLDFGEAFFGQGTRLTVV.

The chain carries TRBV19 and TRBJ1-5; no definite D call. V dropped 5 bases and J dropped 3 bases, with 17 bases sitting between them. This CDR3 region has 16 residues. CDR1 LNHDA and CDR2 SQIVND come from the germline V gene (reference sequence). The CDR3, as DNA: TGTGCCAGTAGTCCCACCGCGGATAATGCCAATCAGCCCCAGCATTTT. Protein product: CASSPTADNANQPQHF.

The V gene is TRBV10-1, the J gene TRBJ1-2, with 7 bases aligning to TRBD1. CDR1 is WNHNN and CDR2 is SYGVQD in the germline V gene (reference sequence). This CDR3 has 12 amino acids. The ends lost 6 bases at V and 3 bases at J; junction bases unmatched: 1. The chain's CDR3 is CASSGTDYGYTF. CDR3 in DNA: TGCGCCAGCAGCGGGACAGACTATGGCTACACCTTC.

The chain joins TRBV16 to TRBJ1-2; 11 positions agree with TRBD1. V trimming: 5 bases; J trimming: 6 bases; junction bases outside the gene matches: 11. The CDR3 is 16 residues long. Germline V gene sequence: CDR1 KGHSY, CDR2 FQNENV. The CDR3 here is CASSSGQGARLDGYTF. The DNA for the CDR3 is TGTGCCAGCAGCTCAGGACAGGGGGCGCGGTTGGATGGCTACACCTTC.

The V and J genes are TRBV5-1 and TRBJ2-2, with no clear D. From germline, CDR1 is SGHRS and CDR2 YFSETQ. This CDR3 is built from 15 residues. V dropped 0 bases and J dropped 1 base, with 7 bases sitting between them. Here the CDR3 DNA reads TGCGCCAGCAGCTTGGGACATCAGAACACCGGGGAGCTGTTTTTT. This gives the protein CASSLGHQNTGELFF.

The chain joins TRBV5-1 to TRBJ1-2, with unresolved D. V gave up 0 bases and J gave up 7 bases, with 7 bases separating them. The CDR3 has 12 residues. Per germline, CDR1 SGHRS and CDR2 YFSETQ. The chain's CDR3 is CASSLDFGGYTF. The CDR3 DNA reads TGCGCCAGCAGCTTGGATTTCGGTGGCTACACCTTC. Combining the CDR3 with reference TRBV5-1 and TRBJ1-2 gives the whole variable domain KAGVTQTPRYLIKTRGQQVTLSCSPISGHRSVSWYQQTPGQGLQFLFEYFSETQRNKGNFPGRFSGRQFSNSRSEMNVSTLELGDSALYLCASSLDFGGYTFGSGTRLTVV.

The V gene is TRBV5-1, the J gene TRBJ2-7; D might be TRBD1 (7 bases). Trimming pared 3 bases from V and 7 bases from J, leaving 14 bases between. The germline gives CDR1 SGHRS, CDR2 YFSETQ. This CDR3 contains 13 residues. The CDR3 protein is CASSSRQGGEQYV. In DNA, the CDR3 is TGCGCCAGCAGCTCCCGGCAGGGGGGAGAGCAGTACGTC.

This clone was detected only once. The rearrangement uses TRBV27 and TRBJ2-1; 11 nucleotides match TRBD2. The CDR3 is 15 amino acids. The junction had 8 bases not matched to a gene; V was cut back by 5 bases and J by 8 bases. Looked up from germline, CDR1 is MNHEY and CDR2 is SMNVEV (reference sequence). CDR3 region: CASSETSGSDHEQFF. As DNA, the CDR3 is TGTGCCAGCAGTGAAACTAGCGGGAGTGACCATGAGCAGTTCTTC.

The genes are TRBV28 and TRBJ1-3; 7 bases align to TRBD1. Unmatched junction bases numbered 11, after V lost 5 bases and J lost 4 bases. This CDR3 contains 16 residues. In germline, CDR1 is MDHEN, CDR2 SYDVKM. The CDR3 here is CASSPPNTGVGNTIYF. The CDR3 region has the DNA TGTGCCAGCAGTCCACCCAATACAGGGGTCGGAAACACCATATATTTT.

The J gene is TRBJ1-1, the V gene TRBV29-1; D is possibly TRBD1 (5 bases). V was trimmed by 6 bases and J by 4 bases, leaving 12 bases between them. Germline lookup yields CDR1 SQVTM and CDR2 ANQGSEA. The CDR3 length is 12 residues. The CDR3 bases are TGCAGCGTCGGACAATCCGGCACTGAAGCTTTCTTT. As protein: CSVGQSGTEAFF.

The chain links TRBV30 to TRBJ1-3; D gene ambiguous. V was shortened by 1 base and J by 0 bases, with 13 bases between the two germline ends. Germline CDR1 and CDR2: GTSNPN and SVGIG (reference sequence). This CDR3 spans 16 amino acids. The CDR3 DNA sequence: TGTGCCTGGAGTGATAGGCGGCAGAGCTCTGGAAACACCATATATTTT. Translated, it gives CAWSDRRQSSGNTIYF.

In this sample, this clone turned up a few times. The CDR3 DNA is TGTGCAAGTCGCTTACCCGGACAGGGGGTCGATCAGCCCCAGCATTTT. The encoded protein is CASRLPGQGVDQPQHF. This chain uses TRBV12-2 with TRBJ1-5; the tabulated D call, TRBD1, remains unverified against the DNA. TRBV12-2 is reported as a pseudogene. There are 16 residues in the CDR3.

Here the CDR3 DNA reads TGTGCCAGCGCTTTACGGACAGGGGGGGGCTCCTACAATGAGCAGTTCTTC. This gives the protein CASALRTGGGSYNEQFF. The chain employs TRBV28 and TRBJ2-1, with 10 bases that match TRBD1. The CDR3 has 17 amino acids. The V gene's germline CDR1 is MDHEN and CDR2 SYDVKM. Losses at the gene ends were 8 bases for V and 0 bases for J; bases not matched to a gene: 10.

This clone was counted only a few times. J is TRBJ1-5 and V is TRBV6-6; 8 bases are a match to TRBD1. Germline loops: CDR1 MNHNY, CDR2 SVGAGI (reference sequence). V lost 4 bases to trimming and J lost 6 bases; unmatched junction nucleotides: 5. This CDR3 spans 14 amino acids. The CDR3: CASSFRQGAQPQHF. In DNA form, the CDR3 reads TGTGCCAGCAGTTTTAGGCAGGGGGCTCAGCCCCAGCATTTT.

There are a few counts of this clone. The rearrangement links TRBV7-2 to TRBJ2-2, with TRBD2 matching 7 bases. V lost 1 base to trimming and J lost 3 bases; unmatched junction nucleotides: 2. CDR3 length equals 15 residues. CDR1 and CDR2 (germline): SGHTA, FQGNSA. The CDR3 sequence is CASSLGGRDTGELFF. CDR3 nucleotide sequence: TGTGCCAGCAGCTTAGGAGGGAGGGACACCGGGGAGCTGTTTTTT.

The chain joins TRBV5-1 to TRBJ1-2; TRBD1 is a possible D gene (6 bases). This CDR3 has 13 residues. Germline V gene lookup returns CDR1 SGHRS and CDR2 YFSETQ. V gave up 3 bases and J gave up 6 bases, with 12 bases separating them. The DNA for the CDR3 is TGCGCCAGCAGCTCTAGGACAGCCGATGGCTACACCTTC. Translated: CASSSRTADGYTF.

J is TRBJ1-1 and V is TRBV6-1, with a tentative D call TRBD1 (5 bases). Deletions cut 6 bases from V and 4 bases from J, with 15 bases between. CDR3 length: 14 residues. Germline values: CDR1 MNHNS, CDR2 SASEGT. The CDR3, as DNA: TGTGCCAGCAGCACCCAAGGGGCTGGCACTGAAGCTTTCTTT. Its protein is CASSTQGAGTEAFF.

The rearrangement joins TRBV27 to TRBJ2-1; a weak D match, TRBD1 (5 bases). Trimming cost V 5 bases and J 0 bases, with 17 bases left between them. The length of the CDR3 is 17 residues. CDR1 is MNHEY and CDR2 is SMNVEV in the germline V gene (reference sequence). The CDR3 DNA sequence: TGTGCCAGCAGTCGGAACTTACAGGAGAGCTCCTACAATGAGCAGTTCTTC. This codes for CASSRNLQESSYNEQFF.

CDR3 bases: TGCGCCAGCAGCATTGGGACAGACCAAGAGACCCAGTACTTC. It translates to CASSIGTDQETQYF. V and J are TRBV5-1 and TRBJ2-5; 7 bases agree with TRBD1. J was trimmed by 0 bases and V by 4 bases; bases with no gene match: 3. The CDR3 consists of 14 residues. Germline CDR1 and CDR2: SGHRS and YFSETQ.

The chain has TRBV6-1 and TRBJ2-1, with D perhaps TRBD2 (6 bases). Germline V gives CDR1 MNHNS, CDR2 SASEGT. Trimming took 6 bases from V and 7 from J, leaving 13 bases between them. The CDR3 is 13 amino acids. CDR3 sequence: CASRSAGGNEQFF. CDR3 coding DNA: TGTGCCAGCAGGTCGGCCGGGGGAAATGAGCAGTTCTTC.

Only a few counts were recorded for this clone. The rearrangement links TRBV6-5 to TRBJ1-6; TRBD1 aligns across 7 bases. Germline assignment: CDR1 MNHEY and CDR2 SVGAGI. The J segment lost 7 bases and the V segment lost 7 bases, leaving 10 bases of the junction unmatched. This CDR3 is 15 amino acids long. This chain's CDR3 is CASTQPGQSNSPLHF. CDR3 in DNA: TGTGCCAGCACCCAACCGGGACAGTCCAATTCACCCCTCCACTTT.

The chain is built from TRBV28 and TRBJ1-4; weak D call: TRBD1 (6 bases). The CDR3 extends over 17 amino acids. V was clipped by 4 bases and J by 2 bases, with 17 bases between them. Germline V CDR1 and CDR2: MDHEN, SYDVKM. CDR3 in amino acids: CASSSITGMGTNEKLFF. The CDR3 nucleotides read TGTGCCAGCAGTTCCATCACAGGGATGGGTACTAATGAAAAACTGTTTTTT.

The J gene is TRBJ2-5, the V gene TRBV7-9, with 9 positions matching TRBD2. After removal of 5 bases from V and 0 bases from J, the junction contained 7 bases not matched to a gene. From germline, CDR1 is SEHNR and CDR2 FQNEAQ (reference sequence). The CDR3 loop spans 16 amino acids. CDR3 amino acids: CASSPATSGYQETQYF. The CDR3 bases are TGTGCCAGCAGCCCGGCGACTAGCGGTTACCAAGAGACCCAGTACTTC.

In its sample, this clone was seen once. The chain employs TRBV27 and TRBJ1-1; D is unclear. V was shortened by 4 bases and J by 8 bases, with 8 bases between the two germline ends. The CDR3 spans 11 residues. CDR1 MNHEY and CDR2 SMNVEV come from the germline V gene (reference sequence). DNA of the CDR3: TGTGCCAGCAGTTCGCGAGAAGAAGCTTTCTTT. It translates to CASSSREEAFF.